The following is a TCR beta chain sequence with its context. This sample was included in a study of STAT5B mutations in CD4+ large granular lymphocyte leukemia. Sequenced by immunoSEQ multiplex PCR; TCRdb stores in-frame clones only, minus some. The sample lists fewer than 35,000 clones; less than 80% were seen once. Per the germline V gene, CDR1 is SEHNR and CDR2 is FQNEAQ (reference sequence). V lost 0 bases to trimming and J lost 4 bases; unmatched junction nucleotides: 9. This CDR3 region has 18 residues. The rearrangement joins TRBV7-9 to TRBJ2-2, with 9 bases identical to TRBD1. The sequencing input was CD4+ T cells from blood buffy coats. This receptor was obtained from a human donor in good health. CDR3: CASSLAGLQGAGTGELFF. The CDR3 DNA sequence: TGTGCCAGCAGCTTAGCGGGTTTACAGGGGGCTGGCACCGGGGAGCTGTTTTTT.